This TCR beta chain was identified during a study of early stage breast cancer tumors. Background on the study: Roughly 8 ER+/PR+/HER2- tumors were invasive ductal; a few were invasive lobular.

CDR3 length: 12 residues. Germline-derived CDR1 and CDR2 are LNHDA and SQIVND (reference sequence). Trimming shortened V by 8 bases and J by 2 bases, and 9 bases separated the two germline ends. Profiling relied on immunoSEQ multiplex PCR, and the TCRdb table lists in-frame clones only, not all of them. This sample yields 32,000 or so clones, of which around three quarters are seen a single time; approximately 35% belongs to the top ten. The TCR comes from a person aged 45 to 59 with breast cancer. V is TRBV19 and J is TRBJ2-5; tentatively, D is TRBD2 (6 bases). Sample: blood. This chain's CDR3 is CASGTPQETQYF. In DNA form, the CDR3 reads TGTGCCAGTGGGACTCCTCAAGAGACCCAGTACTTC.